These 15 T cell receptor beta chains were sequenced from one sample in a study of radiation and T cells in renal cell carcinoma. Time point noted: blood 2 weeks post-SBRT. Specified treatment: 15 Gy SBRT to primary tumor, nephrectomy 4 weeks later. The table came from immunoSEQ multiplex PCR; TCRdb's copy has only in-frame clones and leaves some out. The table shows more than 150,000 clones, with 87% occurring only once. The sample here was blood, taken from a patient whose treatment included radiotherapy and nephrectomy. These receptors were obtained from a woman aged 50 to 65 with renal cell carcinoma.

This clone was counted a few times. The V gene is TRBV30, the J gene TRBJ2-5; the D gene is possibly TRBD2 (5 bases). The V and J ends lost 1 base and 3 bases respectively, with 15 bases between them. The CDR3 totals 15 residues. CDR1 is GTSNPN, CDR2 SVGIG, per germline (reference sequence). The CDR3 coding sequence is TGTGCCTGGAGTGCACCGAGGGTGAACAAAGAGACCCAGTACTTC. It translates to CAWSAPRVNKETQYF.

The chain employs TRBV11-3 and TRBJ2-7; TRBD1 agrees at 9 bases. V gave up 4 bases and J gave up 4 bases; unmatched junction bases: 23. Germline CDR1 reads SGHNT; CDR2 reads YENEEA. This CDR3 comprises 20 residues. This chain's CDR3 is CASSSFRLTSTGTGTYEQYF. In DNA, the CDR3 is TGTGCCAGCAGCTCATTTCGGCTTACCTCGACCGGGACAGGGACATACGAGCAGTACTTC.

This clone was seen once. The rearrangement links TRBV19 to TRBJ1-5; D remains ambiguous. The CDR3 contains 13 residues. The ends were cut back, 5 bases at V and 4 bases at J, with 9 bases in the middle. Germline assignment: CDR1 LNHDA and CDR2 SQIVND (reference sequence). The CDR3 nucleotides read TGTGCCAGTAGTCCCTCAGTAAATCAGCCCCAGCATTTT. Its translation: CASSPSVNQPQHF.

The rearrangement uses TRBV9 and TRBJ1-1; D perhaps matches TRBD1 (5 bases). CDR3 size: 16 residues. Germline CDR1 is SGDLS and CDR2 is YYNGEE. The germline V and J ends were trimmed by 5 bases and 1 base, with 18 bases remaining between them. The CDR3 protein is CASSFLPVGANTEAFF. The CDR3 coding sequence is TGTGCCAGCAGTTTCCTCCCCGTTGGGGCGAACACTGAAGCTTTCTTT.

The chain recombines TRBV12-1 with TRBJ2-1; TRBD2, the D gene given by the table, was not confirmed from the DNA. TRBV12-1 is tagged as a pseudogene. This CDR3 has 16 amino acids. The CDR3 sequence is CASSFDPGLNYNEQFF. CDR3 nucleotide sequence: TGTGCCAGCAGCTTTGACCCGGGACTGAATTACAATGAGCAGTTCTTC.

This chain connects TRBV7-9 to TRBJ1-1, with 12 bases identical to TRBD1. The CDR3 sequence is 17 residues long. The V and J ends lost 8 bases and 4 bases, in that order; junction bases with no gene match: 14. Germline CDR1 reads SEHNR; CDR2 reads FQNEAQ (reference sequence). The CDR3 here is CASHGDRGRFGPTEAFF. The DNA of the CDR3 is TGTGCCAGCCACGGGGACAGGGGGCGATTTGGTCCCACTGAAGCTTTCTTT.

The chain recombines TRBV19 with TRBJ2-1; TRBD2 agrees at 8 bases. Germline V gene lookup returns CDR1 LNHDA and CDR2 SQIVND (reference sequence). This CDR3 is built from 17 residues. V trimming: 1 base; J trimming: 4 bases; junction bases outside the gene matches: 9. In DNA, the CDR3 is TGTGCCAGTAGTATAGTAGCAGCGGGGGCCCCGTACAATGAGCAGTTCTTC. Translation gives CASSIVAAGAPYNEQFF.

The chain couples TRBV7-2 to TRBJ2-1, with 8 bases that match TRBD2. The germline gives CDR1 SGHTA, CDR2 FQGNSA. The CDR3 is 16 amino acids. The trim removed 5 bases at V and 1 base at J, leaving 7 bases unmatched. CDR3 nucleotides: TGTGCCAGCAGCCCCGGGGGGGCGCGGTCCTACAATGAGCAGTTCTTC. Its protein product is CASSPGGARSYNEQFF.

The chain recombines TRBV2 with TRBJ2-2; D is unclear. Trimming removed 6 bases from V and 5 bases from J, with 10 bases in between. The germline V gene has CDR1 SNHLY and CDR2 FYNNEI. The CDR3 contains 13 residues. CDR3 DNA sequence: TGTGCCAGCAGCGAGACTGTAACCGGGGAGCTGTTTTTT. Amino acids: CASSETVTGELFF.

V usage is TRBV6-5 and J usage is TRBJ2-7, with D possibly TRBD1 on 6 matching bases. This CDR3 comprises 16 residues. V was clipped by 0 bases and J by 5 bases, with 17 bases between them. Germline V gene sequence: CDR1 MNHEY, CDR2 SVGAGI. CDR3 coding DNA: TGTGCCAGCAGTTACTCCTGGGACAATAGGTTCGACGAGCAGTACTTC. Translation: CASSYSWDNRFDEQYF.

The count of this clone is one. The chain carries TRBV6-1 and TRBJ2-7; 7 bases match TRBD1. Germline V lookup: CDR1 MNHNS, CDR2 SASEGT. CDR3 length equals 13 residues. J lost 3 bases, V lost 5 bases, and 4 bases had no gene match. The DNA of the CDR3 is TGTGCCAGCAGTACAGGGGTAGTCTACGAGCAGTACTTC. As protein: CASSTGVVYEQYF.

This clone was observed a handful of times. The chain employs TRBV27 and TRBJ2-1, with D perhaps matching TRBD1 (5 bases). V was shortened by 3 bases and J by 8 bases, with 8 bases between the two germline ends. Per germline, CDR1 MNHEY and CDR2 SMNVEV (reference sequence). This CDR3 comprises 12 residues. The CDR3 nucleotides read TGTGCCAGCAGTTTGCCAGGGCATGAGCAGTTCTTC. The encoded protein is CASSLPGHEQFF.

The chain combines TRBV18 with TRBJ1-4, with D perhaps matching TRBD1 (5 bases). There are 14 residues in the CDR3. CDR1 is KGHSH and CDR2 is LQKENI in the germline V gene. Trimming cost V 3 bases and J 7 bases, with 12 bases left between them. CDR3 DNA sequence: TGTGCCAGCTCACCTAGACAGTCTACTGAAAAACTGTTTTTT. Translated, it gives CASSPRQSTEKLFF. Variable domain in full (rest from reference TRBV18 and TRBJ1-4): NAGVMQNPRHLVRRRGQEARLRCSPMKGHSHVYWYRQLPEEGLKFMVYLQKENIIDESGMPKERFSAEFPKEGPSILRIQQVVRGDSAAYFCASSPRQSTEKLFFGSGTQLSVL.

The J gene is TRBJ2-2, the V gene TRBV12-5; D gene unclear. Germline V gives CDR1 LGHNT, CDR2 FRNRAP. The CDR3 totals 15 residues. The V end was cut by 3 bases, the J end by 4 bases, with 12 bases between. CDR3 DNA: TGTGCTAGTGGTTTTCTAGAAGCGAGCACCGGGGAGCTGTTTTTT. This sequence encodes CASGFLEASTGELFF.

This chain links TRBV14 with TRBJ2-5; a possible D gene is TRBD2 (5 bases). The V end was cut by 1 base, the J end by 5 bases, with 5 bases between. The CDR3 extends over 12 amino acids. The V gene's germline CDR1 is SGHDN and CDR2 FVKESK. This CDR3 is CASSQGRETQYF. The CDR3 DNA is TGTGCCAGCAGCCAAGGGAGGGAGACCCAGTACTTC.